The 32 T cell receptor beta chains given below trace back to one sample, sequenced in a study of cytomegalovirus exposure and HLA in healthy donors. PCR employed 60 Vbeta and 13 Jbeta primers. Method: immunoSEQ multiplex PCR; TCRdb's copy keeps in-frame clones and lacks some. The table lists roughly 180,000 clones, approximately 82% of them singletons. The sequenced sample consisted of PBMCs. These receptors were collected from a male donor in good health and CMV-seronegative.

In the case of this clone: The junction shows a germline mismatch at one end, possibly a read error. The V gene is TRBV7-9, the J gene TRBJ1-2; 9 bases align to TRBD1. The CDR3 length is 17 residues. From germline, CDR1 is SEHNR and CDR2 FQNEAQ (reference sequence). The CDR3 DNA reads TGTTCCAGCAATCCACCGGGACAGGGTCAGAGACACTATGGCTACACCTTC. It yields the protein CSSNPPGQGQRHYGYTF.

There are a few counts of this clone. V usage is TRBV5-6 and J usage is TRBJ2-1, with 9 bases aligning to TRBD2. This CDR3 is built from 13 residues. CDR1 is SGHDT and CDR2 is YYEEEE in the germline V gene. V trimming: 0 bases; J trimming: 13 bases; junction bases outside the gene matches: 5. The CDR3 is CASSLGGRGGQFF. The CDR3 region has the DNA TGTGCCAGCAGCTTGGGAGGGCGGGGGGGCCAGTTCTTC.

This clone was recorded once. The chain recombines TRBV2 with TRBJ2-1, with 8 bases matching TRBD2. The CDR3 extends over 15 amino acids. Unmatched junction bases numbered 7, after V lost 0 bases and J lost 9 bases. CDR1 is SNHLY and CDR2 is FYNNEI in the germline V gene. In DNA, the CDR3 is TGTGCCAGCAGTGAAGCACCGGGGGGGCTTGGTGAGCAGTTCTTC. Translating gives CASSEAPGGLGEQFF.

The V and J genes are TRBV30 and TRBJ1-5; 8 bases line up with TRBD1. Per germline, CDR1 GTSNPN and CDR2 SVGIG (reference sequence). The CDR3 spans 17 residues. With 0 bases clipped from V and 4 bases from J, the junction kept 11 bases outside the gene matches. The CDR3 DNA sequence: TGTGCCTGGAGTGTATGGTCAGGGGGCGCAGGTAATCAGCCCCAGCATTTT. It codes for CAWSVWSGGAGNQPQHF.

This clone turned up a few times. The V call is TRBV7-9, the J call TRBJ2-1, with 7 bases lining up with TRBD1. V shed 5 bases, J shed 8 bases, and the junction held 15 bases outside the gene matches. CDR1 SEHNR and CDR2 FQNEAQ come from the germline V gene (reference sequence). CDR3 length: 16 amino acids. CDR3 amino acids: CASSRMGQGVRDEQFF. CDR3 sequence (DNA): TGTGCCAGCAGCCGCATGGGCCAGGGGGTGAGGGATGAGCAGTTCTTC.

The chain combines TRBV10-3 with TRBJ2-3; 8 positions match TRBD2. The V gene's germline CDR1 is ENHRY and CDR2 SYGVKD. This CDR3 is 17 amino acids long. Trimming took 2 bases from V and 5 from J; bases not matched to a gene: 12. CDR3 sequence reads: CAISEPTLAASGDTQYF. The CDR3 nucleotides read TGTGCCATCAGTGAGCCCACACTAGCGGCCTCAGGAGATACGCAGTATTTT.

This chain links TRBV5-1 with TRBJ2-7; 9 bases line up with TRBD1. The germline gives CDR1 SGHRS, CDR2 YFSETQ. The CDR3 spans 15 residues. V gave up 3 bases and J gave up 6 bases; unmatched junction bases: 10. The CDR3 coding sequence is TGCGCCAGCAGCTCGGGATTACAGGGGGCGGGCGAGCAGTACTTC. It codes for CASSSGLQGAGEQYF.

The chain uses TRBV11-3 and TRBJ2-1; 7 nucleotides line up with TRBD2. The CDR3 runs to 15 residues. The germline V gene has CDR1 SGHNT and CDR2 YENEEA. Trimming took 3 bases from V and 0 from J; bases not matched to a gene: 2. CDR3 sequence reads: CASSFGGSSYNEQFF. The CDR3 DNA reads as TGTGCCAGCAGCTTCGGGGGGAGCTCCTACAATGAGCAGTTCTTC.

The chain uses TRBV7-3 and TRBJ1-1, with D possibly being TRBD1 (5 bases). The CDR3 runs 14 residues. V was cut by 5 bases and J by 4 bases, with 14 bases left in between. Looked up from germline, CDR1 is SGHTA and CDR2 is FQGTGA. DNA for the CDR3: TGTGCCAGCAGCCTATCGGGGGGTCCCACTGAAGCTTTCTTT. Its protein is CASSLSGGPTEAFF.

The rearrangement uses TRBV2 and TRBJ2-4, with 7 bases fitting TRBD1. CDR3 length: 13 amino acids. The V gene end was trimmed by 6 bases and the J gene end by 3 bases; junction bases not matched to a gene: 2. Germline V CDR1 and CDR2: SNHLY, FYNNEI. In DNA, the CDR3 is TGTGCCAGCAGAACAGGGGTCAAAAACATTCAGTACTTC. It encodes CASRTGVKNIQYF.

The J gene is TRBJ2-3, the V gene TRBV19, with TRBD2 identical over 7 bases. The CDR3 runs to 14 residues. The germline CDR1 and CDR2 sequences are LNHDA and SQIVND (reference sequence). The V and J ends lost 6 bases and 4 bases, in that order; junction bases with no gene match: 7. CDR3 DNA sequence: TGTGCCAGTAGCCCCCAGCGGGACCCAGATACGCAGTATTTT. Protein: CASSPQRDPDTQYF.

The chain is built from TRBV5-1 and TRBJ2-5; D is perhaps TRBD2 (6 bases). The closer fit of TRBJ2-7 to the DNA end suggests the J call may be wrong. Germline V CDR1 and CDR2: SGHRS, YFSETQ. This CDR3 is built from 13 residues. CDR3 in amino acids: CASSLGGGYEQYF. The CDR3 nucleotides are TGCGCCAGCAGCTTGGGGGGAGGCTACGAGCAGTACTTC.

The chain couples TRBV19 to TRBJ1-5, with 11 bases identical to TRBD1. This CDR3 is built from 19 residues. The germline gives CDR1 LNHDA, CDR2 SQIVND (reference sequence). After removal of 4 bases from V and 2 bases from J, the junction contained 13 bases not matched to a gene. The DNA for the CDR3 is TGTGCCAGTAGTAGGAGGATAGGACAGGGGGCGCAGGGCAATCAGCCCCAGCATTTT. Translating it yields CASSRRIGQGAQGNQPQHF.

This clone was picked up a small number of times. The chain employs TRBV2 and TRBJ2-2; the D gene is possibly TRBD2 (6 bases). The germline V and J ends were trimmed by 4 bases and 5 bases, with 11 bases remaining between them. This CDR3 spans 14 amino acids. Germline CDR1 is SNHLY and CDR2 is FYNNEI. CDR3 DNA sequence: TGTGCCAGCAGTGGCGGTGGGGGGACCGGGGAGCTGTTTTTT. Amino acid sequence: CASSGGGGTGELFF.

V and J are TRBV21-1 and TRBJ2-7; TRBD1, the table's D call, was not compared with the DNA. TRBV21-1 is flagged as a pseudogene. The CDR3 loop spans 21 amino acids. The CDR3 DNA reads as TGTGCCAGCAGCAAAGTGCGGCCTAGGACAGGTCCAGGCCTCCACGTCTACGAGCAGTACTTC. Translated: CASSKVRPRTGPGLHVYEQYF.

The chain links TRBV9 to TRBJ2-1, with TRBD2 as a possible D gene (5 bases). V was pared by 0 bases and J by 2 bases, with 9 bases between. Germline V CDR1 and CDR2: SGDLS, YYNGEE. CDR3 length equals 15 residues. CDR3 DNA sequence: TGTGCCAGCAGCGTAGAATCTAGCACCTACAATGAGCAGTTCTTC. Translated, it gives CASSVESSTYNEQFF.

The rearrangement joins TRBV5-1 to TRBJ1-2; TRBD1 agrees at 8 bases. Per germline, CDR1 SGHRS and CDR2 YFSETQ. Losses at the gene ends were 3 bases for V and 7 bases for J; bases not matched to a gene: 11. This CDR3 region has 15 residues. The CDR3 loop is CASSSLPDRGIGYTF. In nucleotides, the CDR3 is TGCGCCAGCAGCTCGCTACCTGACAGGGGAATTGGCTACACCTTC.

The V call is TRBV19, the J call TRBJ2-4; 7 bases fit TRBD2. V trimming: 5 bases; J trimming: 6 bases; junction bases outside the gene matches: 7. Germline V CDR1 and CDR2: LNHDA, SQIVND (reference sequence). The CDR3 has 14 residues. In DNA form, the CDR3 reads TGTGCCAGTAGTCCCGGGACGGGGGGAAACATTCAGTACTTC. Its translation is CASSPGTGGNIQYF. The full variable domain, rest sourced from reference TRBV19 and TRBJ2-4, is DGGITQSPKYLFRKEGQNVTLSCEQNLNHDAMYWYRQDPGQGLRLIYYSQIVNDFQKGDIAEGYSVSREKKESFPLTVTSAQKNPTAFYLCASSPGTGGNIQYFGAGTRLSVL.

The rearrangement uses TRBV5-1 and TRBJ2-2; possibly TRBD2 for D (6 bases). The CDR3 loop spans 17 amino acids. Germline loops: CDR1 SGHRS, CDR2 YFSETQ. V was shortened by 0 bases and J by 2 bases, with 14 bases between the two germline ends. The CDR3 nucleotides are TGCGCCAGCAGCTTGGGCCCGGGAGTCTTTAACACCGGGGAGCTGTTTTTT. It yields the protein CASSLGPGVFNTGELFF.

This clone appeared a few times. The rearrangement links TRBV5-1 to TRBJ2-7; no clear D gene. This CDR3 comprises 13 residues. V was pared by 0 bases and J by 5 bases, with 9 bases between. The germline CDR1 and CDR2 sequences are SGHRS and YFSETQ. CDR3 loop: CASSLATTNEQYF. The DNA for the CDR3 is TGCGCCAGCAGCTTGGCGACAACAAACGAGCAGTACTTC.

The J gene is TRBJ2-7, the V gene TRBV5-3, with D maybe TRBD1 (6 bases). TRBV5-3 is assigned to the ORF class and has an uncertain function. The CDR3 is 16 amino acids. With 7 bases removed from V and 3 bases from J, the gap between germline ends came to 23 bases. The CDR3 nucleotides read TGTGCCAGAGGCGTTGTCAGGGGCACAGTCGACTACGAGCAGTACTTC. It translates to CARGVVRGTVDYEQYF.

The V gene is TRBV2, the J gene TRBJ1-1, with TRBD1 as a possible D gene (6 bases). The CDR3 has 15 residues. The ends were cut back, 2 bases at V and 2 bases at J, with 12 bases in the middle. Germline-derived CDR1 and CDR2 are SNHLY and FYNNEI. CDR3 region: CASSEFGGRNTEAFF. The DNA of the CDR3 is TGTGCCAGCAGTGAATTCGGGGGGCGCAACACTGAAGCTTTCTTT.

This chain joins TRBV29-1 and TRBJ2-7; 7 bases are shared with TRBD1. This CDR3 has 13 residues. Germline CDR1 reads SQVTM; CDR2 reads ANQGSEA. J gave up 6 bases and V 5 bases, and 10 bases lay outside the gene matches. As DNA, the CDR3 is TGCAGCGTTCGCACAGGGGTTCAAGGCGAGCAGTACTTC. Encoded protein: CSVRTGVQGEQYF.

J is TRBJ1-5 and V is TRBV28; tentative D call: TRBD1 (5 bases). This CDR3 contains 13 residues. Trimming left V 5 bases short and J 4 bases short, with 9 bases between. From germline, CDR1 is MDHEN and CDR2 SYDVKM. In DNA, the CDR3 is TGTGCCAGCAGTATCCCAGGGAATCAGCCCCAGCATTTT. Encoded protein: CASSIPGNQPQHF.

The chain's CDR3 is CASSLDRAFGNTIYF. In DNA form, the CDR3 reads TGTGCCAGCAGCTTGGACAGGGCGTTTGGAAACACCATATATTTT. The chain combines TRBV11-2 with TRBJ1-3; TRBD1 agrees at 8 bases. J gave up 3 bases and V 3 bases, and 4 bases lay outside the gene matches. The CDR3 contains 15 residues. CDR1 and CDR2 from the germline V gene are SGHAT and FQNNGV.

CDR3 coding DNA: TGTGCCAGCAGCTTTGACAGGACCCAACCCGGCTACACCTTC. Translation gives CASSFDRTQPGYTF. J is TRBJ1-2 and V is TRBV5-4, with D possibly being TRBD1 (6 bases). The germline gives CDR1 SGHNT, CDR2 YYREEE (reference sequence). The CDR3 is 14 residues long. V gave up 2 bases and J gave up 8 bases, with 16 bases separating them.

The chain employs TRBV11-2 and TRBJ2-7; 8 bases match TRBD1. V lost 1 base to trimming and J lost 3 bases; unmatched junction nucleotides: 5. The CDR3 has 15 residues. Germline-derived CDR1 and CDR2 are SGHAT and FQNNGV. In DNA form, the CDR3 reads TGTGCCAGCAGCTTAGGTTCCACAGGGGGCTACGAGCAGTACTTC. Translating gives CASSLGSTGGYEQYF.

The gene calls are TRBV23-1 and TRBJ2-5, with D maybe TRBD1 (6 bases). TRBV23-1 is annotated as an ORF whose role is uncertain. This CDR3 is built from 15 residues. V dropped 3 bases and J dropped 1 base, with 12 bases sitting between them. The CDR3 here is CASSQSDSSQETQYF. DNA of the CDR3: TGCGCCAGCAGTCAGTCGGACAGTAGCCAAGAGACCCAGTACTTC.

This chain joins TRBV5-4 and TRBJ2-7; 9 bases match TRBD1. The CDR3 contains 14 residues. Unmatched junction bases numbered 4, after V lost 0 bases and J lost 6 bases. Germline-derived CDR1 and CDR2 are SGHNT and YYREEE (reference sequence). This CDR3 reads CASSLGQGEVEQYF. The CDR3 region has the DNA TGTGCCAGCAGCTTGGGACAGGGGGAGGTCGAGCAGTACTTC.

J is TRBJ1-1 and V is TRBV5-1, with 8 positions matching TRBD1. J was trimmed by 5 bases and V by 4 bases; bases with no gene match: 7. This CDR3 contains 14 residues. Germline lookup yields CDR1 SGHRS and CDR2 YFSETQ. CDR3 protein: CASSGTGGGTEAFF. CDR3 bases: TGCGCCAGCAGCGGGACAGGAGGAGGGACTGAAGCTTTCTTT.

The chain recombines TRBV9 with TRBJ2-3; a possible D gene is TRBD1 (6 bases). The germline V gene encodes CDR1 SGDLS and CDR2 YYNGEE. The germline V and J ends were trimmed by 3 bases and 2 bases, with 19 bases remaining between them. This CDR3 region has 17 residues. The DNA for the CDR3 is TGTGCCAGCAGCGCCACTCTACAGGGCGGGTCCACAGATACGCAGTATTTT. Protein product: CASSATLQGGSTDTQYF.

This clone showed up just a few times. The rearrangement links TRBV4-2 to TRBJ2-7; the D is unclear. This CDR3 is 13 amino acids long. Trimming left V 0 bases short and J 3 bases short, with 6 bases between. Germline values: CDR1 LGHNA, CDR2 YNFKEQ. CDR3 residues: CASSQEFSYEQYF. Written as DNA, the CDR3 is TGTGCCAGCAGCCAAGAATTCAGCTACGAGCAGTACTTC.